This T cell receptor (beta chain) was captured in a study of blood T cells in healthy people across ages. This clonotype is a singleton in its sample. One end of the junction does not line up with germline, which may come from a read error. Primers used in a second PCR of about 7 to 11 cycles were a sample-barcoded 5' primer and a J-beta primer mix. TCRdb used MiXCR to reprocess the 5' RACE reads, holding one entry per CDR3 protein. In the table there are hundreds of thousands of distinct CDR3 sequences, 45% to 50% of which are singletons. The sequencing sample was made of blood. The TCR originated in a woman aged 55-70 years in good health.

The DNA for the CDR3 is TGTGCCAACAGCCCTAGACTAGCGGGAGTGGAGCAGTACTTC. Its translation: CANSPRLAGVEQYF. The chain employs TRBV7-2 and TRBJ2-7; 12 bases are a match to TRBD2. The length of the CDR3 is 14 residues. The germline gives CDR1 SGHTA, CDR2 FQGNSA.